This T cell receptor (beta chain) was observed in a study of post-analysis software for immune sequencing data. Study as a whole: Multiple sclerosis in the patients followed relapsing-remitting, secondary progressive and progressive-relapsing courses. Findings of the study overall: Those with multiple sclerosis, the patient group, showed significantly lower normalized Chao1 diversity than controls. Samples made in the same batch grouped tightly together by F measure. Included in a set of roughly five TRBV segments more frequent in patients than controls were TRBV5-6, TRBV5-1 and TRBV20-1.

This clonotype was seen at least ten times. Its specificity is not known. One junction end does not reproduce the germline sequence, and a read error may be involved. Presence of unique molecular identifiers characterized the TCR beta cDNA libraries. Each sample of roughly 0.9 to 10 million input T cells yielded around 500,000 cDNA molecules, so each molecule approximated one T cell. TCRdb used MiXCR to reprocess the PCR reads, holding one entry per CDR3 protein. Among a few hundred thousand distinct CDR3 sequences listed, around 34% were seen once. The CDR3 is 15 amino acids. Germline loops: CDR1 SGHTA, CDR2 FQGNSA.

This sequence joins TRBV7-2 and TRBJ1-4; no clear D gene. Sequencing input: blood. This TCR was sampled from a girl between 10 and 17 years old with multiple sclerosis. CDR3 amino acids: CASNLGTVANEKLFF. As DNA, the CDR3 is TGTGCCAGCAACTTAGGAACAGTAGCTAATGAAAAACTGTTTTTT.